Detailed here is one T cell receptor beta chain. There are 15 residues in the CDR3. The germline gives CDR1 LNHDA, CDR2 SQIVND (reference sequence). The ends lost 3 bases at V and 3 bases at J; junction bases unmatched: 5. The PCR used 60 Vbeta and 13 Jbeta primers. The method was immunoSEQ multiplex PCR; TCRdb's version includes in-frame clones alone and lacks a portion of them. Counted here are some 110,000 clones, about 75% occurring once; the ten biggest clones make up approximately 2.6%. The data belong to a study of cytomegalovirus exposure and HLA in healthy donors. The gene calls are TRBV19 and TRBJ2-7; 10 bases are a match to TRBD1. The receptor was derived from a male donor in good health and CMV-seropositive. Sequencing was performed on PBMCs. The DNA of the CDR3 is TGTGCCAGTAGTATGCCGGGACAGGGGTACTACGAGCAGTACTTC. It specifies CASSMPGQGYYEQYF.